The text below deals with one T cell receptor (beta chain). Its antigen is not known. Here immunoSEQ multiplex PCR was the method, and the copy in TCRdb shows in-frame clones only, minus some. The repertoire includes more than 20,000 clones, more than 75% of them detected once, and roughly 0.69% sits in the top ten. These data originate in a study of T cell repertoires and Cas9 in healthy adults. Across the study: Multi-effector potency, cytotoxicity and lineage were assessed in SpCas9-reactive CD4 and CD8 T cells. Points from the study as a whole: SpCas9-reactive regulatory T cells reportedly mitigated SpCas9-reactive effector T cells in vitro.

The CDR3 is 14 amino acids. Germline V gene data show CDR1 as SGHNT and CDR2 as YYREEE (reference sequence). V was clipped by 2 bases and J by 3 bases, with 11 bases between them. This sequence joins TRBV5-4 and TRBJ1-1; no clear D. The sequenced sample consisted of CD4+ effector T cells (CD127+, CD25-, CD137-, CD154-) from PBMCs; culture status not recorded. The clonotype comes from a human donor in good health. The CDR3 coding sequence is TGTGCCAGCAGCTTCGGTAGGGTTGACACTGAAGCTTTCTTT. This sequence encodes CASSFGRVDTEAFF.